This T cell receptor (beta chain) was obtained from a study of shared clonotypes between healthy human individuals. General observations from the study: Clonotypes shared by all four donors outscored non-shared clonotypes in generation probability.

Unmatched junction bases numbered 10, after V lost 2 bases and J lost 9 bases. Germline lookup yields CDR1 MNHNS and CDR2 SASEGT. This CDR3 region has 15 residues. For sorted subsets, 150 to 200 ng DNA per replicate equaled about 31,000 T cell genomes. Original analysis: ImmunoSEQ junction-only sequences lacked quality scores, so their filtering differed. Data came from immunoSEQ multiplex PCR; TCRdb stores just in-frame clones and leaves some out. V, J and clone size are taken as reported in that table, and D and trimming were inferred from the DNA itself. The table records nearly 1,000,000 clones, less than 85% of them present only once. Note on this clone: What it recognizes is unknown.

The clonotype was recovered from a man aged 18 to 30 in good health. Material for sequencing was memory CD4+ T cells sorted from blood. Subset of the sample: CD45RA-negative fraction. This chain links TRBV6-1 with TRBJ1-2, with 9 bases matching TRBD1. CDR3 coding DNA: TGTGCCAGCAGTGAACCCGGTGGGGGACAGGGTCGCTACACCTTC. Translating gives CASSEPGGGQGRYTF.